This entry lists 5 T cell receptor beta chains sequenced from one sample in a study of T cell repertoires and HLA-DP antigens. Sequencing used immunoSEQ multiplex PCR; TCRdb keeps in-frame clones, though not all of them. The sample yields about 89,000 clones, around nine tenths seen once. Antigens for these TCRs are unknown. The sequencing sample was made of CD4+ T cells from PBMCs. The origin of the receptors is a man between 50 and 59 years old in good health and CMV-seronegative.

The chain is built from TRBV16 and TRBJ1-5; 9 nucleotides line up with TRBD1. V dropped 4 bases and J dropped 6; count of bases not matched to a gene: 10. Germline CDR1 and CDR2: KGHSY and FQNENV. The CDR3 totals 16 residues. The CDR3 nucleotides are TGTGCCAGCAGCCCTAGCGGGACAGGGATAAGTCAGCCCCAGCATTTT. Protein sequence: CASSPSGTGISQPQHF.

The chain has TRBV7-6 and TRBJ2-6, with D possibly being TRBD1 (6 bases). Trimming left V 5 bases short and J 4 bases short, with 15 bases between. CDR3 size: 16 residues. Germline-derived CDR1 and CDR2 are SGHVS and FNYEAQ. CDR3 sequence (DNA): TGTGCCAGCAGCCAGACAGGCCTCCGAGGGGCCAACGTCCTGACTTTC. Amino acids: CASSQTGLRGANVLTF. The variable domain in full, with the rest retrieved from reference TRBV7-6 and TRBJ2-6, is GAGVSQSPRYKVTKRGQDVALRCDPISGHVSLYWYRQALGQGPEFLTYFNYEAQQDKSGLPNDRFSAERPEGSISTLTIQRTEQRDSAMYRCASSQTGLRGANVLTFGAGSRLTVL.

V is TRBV28 and J is TRBJ2-7, with 9 bases matching TRBD1. Germline CDR1 is MDHEN and CDR2 is SYDVKM. V shed 5 bases and J 3 bases; nucleotides not matched to a gene: 8. The CDR3 totals 15 residues. In nucleotides, the CDR3 is TGTGCCAGCAGTGGGGCGGGACAGGGCCACTACGAGCAGTACTTC. This sequence encodes CASSGAGQGHYEQYF.

The CDR3 DNA follows: TGCGCCAGCAGCTTGGGCGACAGGGCGACTAATGAAAAACTGTTTTTT. Translation gives CASSLGDRATNEKLFF. The rearrangement joins TRBV5-1 to TRBJ1-4; the match to TRBD1 covers 7 bases. The ends lost 0 bases at V and 2 bases at J; junction bases unmatched: 4. The CDR3 is made up of 16 amino acids. Germline V gene sequence: CDR1 SGHRS, CDR2 YFSETQ.

This clone was picked up one time. J is TRBJ1-6 and V is TRBV5-1; D gene unclear. The CDR3 runs to 16 residues. Germline V lookup: CDR1 SGHRS, CDR2 YFSETQ. Trimming took 2 bases from V and 7 from J, leaving 16 bases between them. CDR3 DNA sequence: TGCGCCAGCAGCTTAAACACCGCGAAGGGAAATTCACCCCTCCACTTT. This encodes CASSLNTAKGNSPLHF.